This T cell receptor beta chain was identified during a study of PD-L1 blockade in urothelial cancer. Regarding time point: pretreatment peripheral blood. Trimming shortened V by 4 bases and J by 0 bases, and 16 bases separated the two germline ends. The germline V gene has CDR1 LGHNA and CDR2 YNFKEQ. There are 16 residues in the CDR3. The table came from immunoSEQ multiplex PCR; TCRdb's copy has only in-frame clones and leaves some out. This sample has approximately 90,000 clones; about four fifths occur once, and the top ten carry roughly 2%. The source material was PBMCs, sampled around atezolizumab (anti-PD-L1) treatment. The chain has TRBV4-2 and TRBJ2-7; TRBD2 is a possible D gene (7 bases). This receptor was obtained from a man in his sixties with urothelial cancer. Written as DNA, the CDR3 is TGTGCCAGCAGCCGGCATGCGGGGGCCAACTCCTACGAGCAGTACTTC. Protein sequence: CASSRHAGANSYEQYF.